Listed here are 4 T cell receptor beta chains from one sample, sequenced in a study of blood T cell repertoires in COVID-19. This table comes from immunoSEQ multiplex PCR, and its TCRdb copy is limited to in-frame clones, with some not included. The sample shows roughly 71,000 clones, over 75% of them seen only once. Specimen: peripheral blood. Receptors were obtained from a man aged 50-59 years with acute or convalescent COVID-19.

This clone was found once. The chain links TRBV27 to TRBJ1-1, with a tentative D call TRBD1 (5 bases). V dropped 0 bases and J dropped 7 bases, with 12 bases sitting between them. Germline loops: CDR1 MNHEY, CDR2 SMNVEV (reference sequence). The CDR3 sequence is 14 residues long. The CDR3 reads CASSLSKGPYEAFF. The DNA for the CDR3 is TGTGCCAGCAGTTTATCTAAGGGGCCCTATGAAGCTTTCTTT.

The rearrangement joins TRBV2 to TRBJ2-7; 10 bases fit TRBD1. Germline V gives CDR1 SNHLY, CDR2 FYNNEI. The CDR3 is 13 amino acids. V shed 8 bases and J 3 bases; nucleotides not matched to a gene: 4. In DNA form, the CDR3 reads TGTGCCAGCTCGGGACAGGGGCACTACGAGCAGTACTTC. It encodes CASSGQGHYEQYF.

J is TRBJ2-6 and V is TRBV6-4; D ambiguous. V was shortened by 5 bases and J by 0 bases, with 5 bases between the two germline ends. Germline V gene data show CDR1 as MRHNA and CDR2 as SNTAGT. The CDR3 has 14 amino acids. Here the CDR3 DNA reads TGTGCCAGCAGTCCGTTCTCTGGGGCCAACGTCCTGACTTTC. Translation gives CASSPFSGANVLTF.

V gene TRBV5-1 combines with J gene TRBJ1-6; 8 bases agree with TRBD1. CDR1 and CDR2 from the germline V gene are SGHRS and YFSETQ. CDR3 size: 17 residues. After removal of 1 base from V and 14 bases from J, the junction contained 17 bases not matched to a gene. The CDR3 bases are TGCGCCAGCAGCTTGAACCGGTTGGGACAGGTACCGGAGGCCCTCCACTTT. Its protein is CASSLNRLGQVPEALHF.